Listed here are 26 T cell receptor beta chains from one sample, sequenced in a study of regulatory T cells in long-lasting Graves disease (dated by TCRdb to the early 2020s). The time point label corresponds to: persistent/refractory GD, antithyroid drugs over 5 years with positive TRAb. For both TCR sequencing and RNA sequencing, RNA was extracted from PBMCs using TRIzol. Library method: multiplex PCR. The data were produced on an Illumina HiSeq 4000. iRepertoire HTBI primers and Arm-PCR amplification of CDR3 regions were used to construct TCR beta libraries. In-frame beta chains were kept once TCRdb had trimmed the public reads at Q25 with fastp and called clones with MiXCR. Rows matching on CDR3 protein sequence are summarized as one entry with the most common DNA and genes. This sample gives roughly 450,000 distinct CDR3 sequences in total; 23% of them show up just once. Roughly 30% of the sample goes to the ten largest clones.

Sequencing used peripheral blood mononuclear cells (PBMCs), obtained when the disease was refractory, from a patient treated with antithyroid drugs. The receptor source for this set is a female donor with Graves disease.

The CDR3 DNA reads TGTGCCACCAGCAGAGATCCGAGGGACTCTGGAAACACCATATATTTT. Translating gives CATSRDPRDSGNTIYF. This chain joins TRBV15 and TRBJ1-3; D is ambiguous. Germline V gives CDR1 LNHNV, CDR2 YYDKDF (reference sequence). V was shortened by 0 bases and J by 0 bases, with 9 bases between the two germline ends. CDR3 length: 16 amino acids.

The chain couples TRBV11-2 to TRBJ1-3; D remains ambiguous. The length of the CDR3 is 16 residues. CDR1 is SGHAT, CDR2 FQNNGV, per germline. With 4 bases removed from V and 0 bases from J, the gap between germline ends came to 13 bases. The CDR3 region is CASSSTVAGSGNTIYF. CDR3 nucleotide sequence: TGTGCCAGCAGCTCCACCGTGGCGGGCTCTGGAAACACCATATATTTT.

This rearrangement joins TRBV7-8 to TRBJ1-3; 7 bases align to TRBD1. The CDR3 consists of 15 residues. Trimming took 1 base from V and 2 from J; bases not matched to a gene: 2. Looked up from germline, CDR1 is SGHVS and CDR2 is FQNEAQ. As DNA, the CDR3 is TGTGCCAGCAGCTTAGGGAGGGGGCCTGGAAACACCATATATTTT. This translates into CASSLGRGPGNTIYF.

The V gene is TRBV20-1, the J gene TRBJ2-1; TRBD2 matches at 7 bases. The CDR3 runs to 16 residues. V gave up 2 bases and J gave up 8 bases; unmatched junction bases: 15. Germline V lookup: CDR1 DFQATT, CDR2 SNEGSKA (reference sequence). CDR3 sequence reads: CSARFLVGGESDEQFF. In nucleotides, the CDR3 is TGCAGTGCTAGATTCTTAGTTGGGGGGGAGTCGGATGAGCAGTTCTTC.

J is TRBJ1-4 and V is TRBV18, with TRBD1 identical over 7 bases. V trimming: 3 bases; J trimming: 10 bases; junction bases outside the gene matches: 8. This CDR3 spans 14 amino acids. CDR1 and CDR2 from the germline V gene are KGHSH and LQKENI. CDR3 loop: CASSPATGSRKLFF. DNA for the CDR3: TGTGCCAGCTCACCCGCGACAGGGTCGAGAAAACTGTTTTTT. The complete variable domain, with remaining parts taken from reference TRBV18 and TRBJ1-4, reads NAGVMQNPRHLVRRRGQEARLRCSPMKGHSHVYWYRQLPEEGLKFMVYLQKENIIDESGMPKERFSAEFPKEGPSILRIQQVVRGDSAAYFCASSPATGSRKLFFGSGTQLSVL.

A few counts support this clonotype. The rearrangement uses TRBV3-1 and TRBJ1-1; D possibly corresponds to TRBD1 (5 bases). V shed 5 bases and J shed 6 bases, with 16 bases lying between them. The CDR3 runs 14 residues. Germline CDR1 and CDR2: LGHDT and YNNKEL (reference sequence). CDR3 sequence (DNA): TGTGCCAGCAGCAGGAATCGGGGGGATTCTGAAGCTTTCTTT. Its protein is CASSRNRGDSEAFF.

The rearrangement uses TRBV12-3 or TRBV12-4 and TRBJ2-7; perhaps D is TRBD1 or TRBD2 (5 bases each). CDR3 length: 13 residues. V dropped 3 bases and J dropped 6 bases, with 12 bases sitting between them. The CDR3 region has the DNA TGTGCCAGCAGTTTGGGGCCTGAGGGCGAGCAGTACTTC. Translated: CASSLGPEGEQYF.

The rearrangement joins TRBV9 to TRBJ2-2; TRBD2 matches at 14 bases. V shed 2 bases, J shed 4 bases, and the junction held 1 base outside the gene matches. CDR1 and CDR2 (germline): SGDLS, YYNGEE. There are 16 residues in the CDR3. This CDR3 reads CASSVGTSGSTGELFF. Here the CDR3 DNA reads TGTGCCAGCAGCGTTGGGACTAGCGGGAGCACCGGGGAGCTGTTTTTT.

This clonotype was seen a handful of times. The DNA of the CDR3 is TGTGCCAGCAGTTTGGGGACCACCGGGGAGCTGTTTTTT. This gives the protein CASSLGTTGELFF. This rearrangement joins TRBV2 to TRBJ2-2; D could derive from TRBD1 or TRBD2 (5 bases each). Germline-derived CDR1 and CDR2 are SNHLY and FYNNEI. The V and J ends lost 5 bases and 4 bases respectively, with 8 bases between them. This CDR3 contains 13 residues.

V and J are TRBV2 and TRBJ2-7; D perhaps matches TRBD2 (5 bases). In germline, CDR1 is SNHLY, CDR2 FYNNEI. Trimming pared 6 bases from V and 3 bases from J, leaving 15 bases between. The CDR3 is 14 residues long. The CDR3 DNA reads as TGTGCCAGCAGCCGGGTCCTCCGGGACTACGAGCAGTACTTC. Its translation: CASSRVLRDYEQYF.

This chain joins TRBV28 and TRBJ2-5; 8 nucleotides line up with TRBD1. This CDR3 has 14 amino acids. With 7 bases clipped from V and 2 bases from J, the junction kept 6 bases outside the gene matches. Germline CDR1 reads MDHEN; CDR2 reads SYDVKM. The CDR3 region is CASIPRGLQETQYF. CDR3 DNA sequence: TGTGCCAGCATCCCCAGGGGGCTACAAGAGACCCAGTACTTC.

This clonotype was recorded many times. The CDR3: CASTTDRIAGARNEQFF. For the CDR3, the DNA is TGTGCCAGCACCACCGATAGGATAGCGGGAGCTCGCAATGAGCAGTTCTTC. This chain joins TRBV27 and TRBJ2-1; the match to TRBD2 covers 9 bases. Germline trimming cut 7 bases from V and 6 bases from J; bases unmatched to any gene: 16. Germline lookup yields CDR1 MNHEY and CDR2 SMNVEV (reference sequence). This CDR3 is built from 17 residues.

This clonotype occurred many times. The chain joins TRBV2 to TRBJ2-4, with 9 bases matching TRBD1. CDR3 size: 15 residues. Germline assignment: CDR1 SNHLY and CDR2 FYNNEI. V trimming: 5 bases; J trimming: 1 base; junction bases outside the gene matches: 3. The CDR3 nucleotides read TGTGCCAGCAGTTCACAGGGGGCGGCCAAAAACATTCAGTACTTC. It is translated as CASSSQGAAKNIQYF.

This chain uses TRBV6-1 with TRBJ1-5, with TRBD1 identical over 8 bases. CDR3 length equals 15 residues. Germline assignment: CDR1 MNHNS and CDR2 SASEGT. With V trimmed by 6 bases and J by 2 bases, 6 bases remained unmatched. CDR3 protein: CASSVTGGGNQPQHF. CDR3 bases: TGTGCCAGCAGCGTAACAGGGGGTGGCAATCAGCCCCAGCATTTT.

This clonotype was detected only a few times. CDR3 residues: CASSYLMPDEQFF. CDR3 DNA sequence: TGTGCCAGCAGCTACCTAATGCCGGATGAGCAGTTCTTC. The chain links TRBV5-4 to TRBJ2-1; D is ambiguous. The CDR3 is 13 amino acids. Germline assignment: CDR1 SGHNT and CDR2 YYREEE (reference sequence). The ends were cut back, 3 bases at V and 8 bases at J, with 12 bases in the middle.

CDR3 in DNA: TGTGCCAGACGGGCGTCCAACACTGAAGCTTTCTTT. Amino acids: CARRASNTEAFF. The genes are TRBV2 and TRBJ1-1; D uncertain. The CDR3 covers 12 residues. Germline CDR1 SNHLY, CDR2 FYNNEI. Trimming removed 9 bases at V and 2 bases at J, with 10 bases between.

This chain joins TRBV20-1 and TRBJ1-6, with a weak D call TRBD1 (6 bases). The CDR3 totals 14 residues. Germline lookup yields CDR1 DFQATT and CDR2 SNEGSKA (reference sequence). V lost 2 bases and J lost 6, with 11 bases in between. CDR3 DNA: TGCAGTGCTAGATCACAGGGACCTAATTCACCCCTCCACTTT. Protein sequence: CSARSQGPNSPLHF.

This clonotype has ten or more counts. This chain connects TRBV28 to TRBJ1-1; unclear D gene. Germline V gene sequence: CDR1 MDHEN, CDR2 SYDVKM. The CDR3 contains 16 residues. V was trimmed by 3 bases and J by 0 bases, leaving 14 bases between them. The DNA of the CDR3 is TGTGCCAGCAGTTTGATGGGAAGCATCTTGAACACTGAAGCTTTCTTT. Translated: CASSLMGSILNTEAFF.

This clonotype came up many times. CDR3 coding DNA: TGCAGCGTAGCACCAGGAGGATCCGAGCAGTACTTC. Protein sequence: CSVAPGGSEQYF. This rearrangement joins TRBV29-1 to TRBJ2-7; TRBD2 might be the D (5 bases). V lost 6 bases and J 6 bases, leaving 15 bases between the germline ends. The CDR3 runs to 12 residues. Germline V gene sequence: CDR1 SQVTM, CDR2 ANQGSEA.

This clonotype was counted only a few times. The chain has TRBV5-1 and TRBJ2-5; 8 bases agree with TRBD1. Germline V gene data show CDR1 as SGHRS and CDR2 as YFSETQ. V was pared by 0 bases and J by 0 bases, with 1 base of the junction left unmatched. The CDR3 has 15 amino acids. DNA for the CDR3: TGCGCCAGCAGCTTGGAGGACAGGGACCAAGAGACCCAGTACTTC. Protein sequence: CASSLEDRDQETQYF.

A few counts support this clonotype. The chain carries TRBV5-1 and TRBJ1-1, with 7 bases matching TRBD1. In germline, CDR1 is SGHRS, CDR2 YFSETQ. The trim removed 3 bases at V and 7 bases at J, leaving 15 bases unmatched. The CDR3 spans 16 residues. The CDR3 loop reads CASSSQGARGYDEAFF. CDR3 nucleotides: TGCGCCAGCAGCTCCCAGGGCGCCAGGGGGTACGATGAAGCTTTCTTT.

This clonotype was found many times. This chain connects TRBV6-1 to TRBJ1-1, with D tentatively TRBD1 (6 bases). Germline V gives CDR1 MNHNS, CDR2 SASEGT. There are 13 residues in the CDR3. V lost 4 bases, J lost 6 bases, and 12 bases lay in between. This CDR3 is CASSGTERAEAFF. The CDR3 nucleotides are TGTGCCAGCAGTGGGACAGAGAGGGCTGAAGCTTTCTTT.

Many counts were recorded for this clonotype. V gene TRBV11-2 combines with J gene TRBJ2-7, with 9 bases aligning to TRBD1. Germline assignment: CDR1 SGHAT and CDR2 FQNNGV. CDR3 size: 15 residues. The J segment lost 4 bases and the V segment lost 4 bases, leaving 8 bases of the junction unmatched. Here the CDR3 DNA reads TGTGCCAGCAGCTACTACAGGGGGCGTGGGTACGAGCAGTACTTC. Translated: CASSYYRGRGYEQYF.

This clonotype was found a few times. The chain is built from TRBV6-1 and TRBJ2-7; 10 nucleotides match TRBD2. J gave up 5 bases and V 10 bases, and 8 bases lay outside the gene matches. CDR1 MNHNS and CDR2 SASEGT come from the germline V gene. The CDR3 sequence is 13 residues long. CDR3 DNA sequence: TGTGCCACCGGGACTAGCGTTTTACACGAGCAGTACTTC. It is translated as CATGTSVLHEQYF.

This clonotype was counted at least ten times. The chain links TRBV12-3 or TRBV12-4 to TRBJ1-2; perhaps TRBD1 as D (5 bases). V shed 2 bases and J shed 6 bases, with 7 bases lying between them. The CDR3 extends over 12 amino acids. For the CDR3, the DNA is TGTGCCAGCAGTTTACCGGGGGATGGCTACACCTTC. Its translation is CASSLPGDGYTF.

This clonotype appeared a few times. The chain recombines TRBV7-7 with TRBJ2-5, with TRBD1 as a possible D gene (6 bases). This CDR3 spans 14 amino acids. CDR1 is SSHAT and CDR2 is FNYEAQ in the germline V gene (reference sequence). V lost 5 bases and J 4 bases, leaving 14 bases between the germline ends. The CDR3 bases are TGTGCCAGCAGCGTTACAGGGCTCGGAGAGACCCAGTACTTC. This sequence encodes CASSVTGLGETQYF.